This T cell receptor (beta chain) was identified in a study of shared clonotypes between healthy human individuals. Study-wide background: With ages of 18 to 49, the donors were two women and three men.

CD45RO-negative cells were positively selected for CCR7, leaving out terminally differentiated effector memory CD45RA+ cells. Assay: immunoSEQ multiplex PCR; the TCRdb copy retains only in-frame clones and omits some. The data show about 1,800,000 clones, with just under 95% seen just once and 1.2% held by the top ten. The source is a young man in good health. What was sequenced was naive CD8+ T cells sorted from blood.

The CDR3 DNA sequence: TGTGCCAGCAGCTTAGCGGGAGGGCCGGATACGCAGTATTTT. Translated: CASSLAGGPDTQYF. The V and J genes are TRBV11-3 and TRBJ2-3, with 8 bases identical to TRBD2. V lost 1 base to trimming and J lost 6 bases; unmatched junction nucleotides: 3. Germline loops: CDR1 SGHNT, CDR2 YENEEA. CDR3 size: 14 residues.